A selection of T cell receptor beta chains follows, all from one sample in a study of cytomegalovirus exposure and HLA in healthy donors. Sequencing was performed with immunoSEQ multiplex PCR; in TCRdb, only in-frame clones are kept and a portion is missing. The profile shows hundreds of thousands of clones, roughly 85% of them singletons. The specimen was PBMCs. The receptors derive from a woman under 30 in good health and CMV-seronegative. The CDR3 runs from the conserved cysteine through the conserved F or W. A D gene is named only where the DNA matches it firmly. Not all rows give a size; the values are once, few, many and, for expanded clones, a class.

length,J,V,D,size,DNA,CDR3
13,TRBJ1-5,TRBV28,-,-,TGTGCCAGCAGTTTAATGGAGAATCAGCCCCAGCATTTT,CASSLMENQPQHF
13,TRBJ1-2,TRBV4-2,-,-,TGTGCCAGCAGCCAAGCAAATAACTATGGCTACACCTTC,CASSQANNYGYTF
9,TRBJ2-7,TRBV20-1,-,-,TGTCCACCCTCCTACGAGCAGTACTTC,CPPSYEQYF
15,TRBJ1-5,TRBV9,-,-,TGTGCCAGCAGCTCAACGGACGGTAGCAATCAGCCCCAGCATTTT,CASSSTDGSNQPQHF
15,TRBJ2-2,TRBV9,-,-,TGTGCCAGCAGCCCAGGGGCGGGCAACACCGGGGAGCTGTTTTTT,CASSPGAGNTGELFF
14,TRBJ1-1,TRBV19,TRBD1,-,TGTGCCAGTAGTATGGGACAGGGGAGCACTGAAGCTTTCTTT,CASSMGQGSTEAFF
13,TRBJ1-1,TRBV19,-,-,TGTGCCAGTAGTATCCTAGCCTACACTGAAGCTTTCTTT,CASSILAYTEAFF
16,TRBJ2-3,TRBV5-1,TRBD2,few,TGCGCCAGCAGCCCGGCCGCGGGGGGGCGGGCAGATACGCAGTATTTT,CASSPAAGGRADTQYF
14,TRBJ1-1,TRBV18,-,once,TGTGCCAGCTCACCGTTAAAAGACCCGTCTGAAGCTTTCTTT,CASSPLKDPSEAFF
18,TRBJ1-1,TRBV27,TRBD1,-,TGTGCCAGCAGTTTTAATTTGGCAGGGGGTGGGATGGACACTGAAGCTTTCTTT,CASSFNLAGGGMDTEAFF
17,TRBJ1-4,TRBV27,-,-,TGTGCCAGCAGTTTATCGGGGAGGACAGCAACTAATGAAAAACTGTTTTTT,CASSLSGRTATNEKLFF
14,TRBJ1-2,TRBV6-1,TRBD1,-,TGTGCCAGCGGGACGGAGGGCTACAGGGGAGGCTACACCTTC,CASGTEGYRGGYTF
14,TRBJ1-5,TRBV18,-,few,TGTGCCAGCTCACAGGGTTGGGGCAATCAGCCCCAGCATTTT,CASSQGWGNQPQHF
15,TRBJ1-2,TRBV10-2,TRBD1,-,TGCGCCAGCAGTGAACCCCGGACAGGGGGCGATGGCTACACCTTC,CASSEPRTGGDGYTF
14,TRBJ2-1,TRBV18,-,-,TGTGCCAGCTCCCCAACGGGGCTAGCGCGTGAGCAGTTCTTC,CASSPTGLAREQFF
14,TRBJ2-3,TRBV6-1,-,-,TGTGCCAGCAGGAAGACAGCAAGCACAGATACGCAGTATTTT,CASRKTASTDTQYF
15,TRBJ2-2,TRBV2,-,few,TGTGCCAGCAGTGACTCCAGAATAGCCCCCGGGGAGCTGTTTTTT,CASSDSRIAPGELFF
14,TRBJ1-1,TRBV15,-,many,TGTGCCACCAGCAGCCGGGTTGCGAACACTGAAGCTTTCTTT,CATSSRVANTEAFF
15,TRBJ2-1,TRBV7-3,-,once,TGTGCCAGCAGCTTAGAGGGTGGCGTATTCGATGAGCAGTTCTTC,CASSLEGGVFDEQFF
16,TRBJ2-7,TRBV18,-,-,TGTGCCAGCTCACCACCGAAAGGGTCCTCTTTCTACGAGCAGTACTTC,CASSPPKGSSFYEQYF
11,TRBJ2-7,TRBV7-9,-,-,TGTGCCAGCAGCTTGTCAAGGGAACAGGACTTC,CASSLSREQDF
16,TRBJ2-1,TRBV6-1,-,-,TGTGCCAGCAGTGAAGCAGGGGCCAACTCCTACAATGAGCAGTTCTTC,CASSEAGANSYNEQFF
13,TRBJ1-1,TRBV18,-,-,TGTGCCAGCTCACCACGGATGAACACTGAAGCTTTCTTT,CASSPRMNTEAFF
13,TRBJ2-1,TRBV29-1,TRBD2,-,TGCAGCGCCTCGGGACTAGATGGCAATGAGCAGTTCTTC,CSASGLDGNEQFF
15,TRBJ1-1,TRBV6-6,-,-,TGTGCCAGCAGTTACCCTTTACACCAGAACACTGAAGCTTTCTTT,CASSYPLHQNTEAFF
10,TRBJ2-1,TRBV29-1,-,-,TGCAGCGTCCAATCCAATGAGCAGTTCTTC,CSVQSNEQFF
15,TRBJ2-2,TRBV18,TRBD1,-,TGTGCCAGCTCACCGGACAGGGCCCCTCCCGGGGAGCTGTTTTTT,CASSPDRAPPGELFF
13,TRBJ1-2,TRBV7-2,TRBD1,-,TGTGCCAGCAGCTCGACAGGGAACTATGGCTACACCTTC,CASSSTGNYGYTF
13,TRBJ2-7,TRBV2,TRBD1,few,TGTGCCAACCGGGACAGGGTCTCCTACGAGCAGTACTTC,CANRDRVSYEQYF
14,TRBJ1-2,TRBV28,-,-,TGTGCCAGCAGTTTTGGTAGGAGGTGGGTTGGCTACACCTTC,CASSFGRRWVGYTF